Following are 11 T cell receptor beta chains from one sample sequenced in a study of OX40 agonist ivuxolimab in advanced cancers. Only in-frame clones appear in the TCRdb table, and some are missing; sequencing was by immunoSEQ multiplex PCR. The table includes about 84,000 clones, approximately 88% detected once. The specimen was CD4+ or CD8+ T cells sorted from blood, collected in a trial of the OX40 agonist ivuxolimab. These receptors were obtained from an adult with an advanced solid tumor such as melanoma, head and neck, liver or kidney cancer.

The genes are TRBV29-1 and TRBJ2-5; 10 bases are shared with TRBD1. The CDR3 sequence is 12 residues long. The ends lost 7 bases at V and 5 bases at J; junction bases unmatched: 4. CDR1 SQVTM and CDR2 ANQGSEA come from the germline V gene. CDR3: CSERQGAETQYF. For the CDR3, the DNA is TGCAGCGAACGACAGGGGGCGGAGACCCAGTACTTC. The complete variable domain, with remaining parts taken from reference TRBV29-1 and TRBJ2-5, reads SAVISQKPSRDICQRGTSLTIQCQVDSQVTMMFWYRQQPGQSLTLIATANQGSEATYESGFVIDKFPISRPNLTFSTLTVSNMSPEDSSIYLCSERQGAETQYFGPGTRLLVL.

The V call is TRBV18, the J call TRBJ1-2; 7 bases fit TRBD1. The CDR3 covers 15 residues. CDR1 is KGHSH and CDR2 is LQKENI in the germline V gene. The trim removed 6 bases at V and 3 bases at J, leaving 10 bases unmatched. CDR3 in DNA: TGTGCCAGCTCGCGGATGGAGGGGGCCCACTATGGCTACACCTTC. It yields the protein CASSRMEGAHYGYTF.

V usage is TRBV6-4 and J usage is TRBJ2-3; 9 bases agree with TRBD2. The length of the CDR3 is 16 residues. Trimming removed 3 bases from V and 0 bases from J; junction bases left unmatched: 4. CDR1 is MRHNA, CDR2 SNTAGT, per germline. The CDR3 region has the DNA TGTGCCAGCAGTGAGAGTAGCGGGGGAAGCACAGATACGCAGTATTTT. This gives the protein CASSESSGGSTDTQYF.

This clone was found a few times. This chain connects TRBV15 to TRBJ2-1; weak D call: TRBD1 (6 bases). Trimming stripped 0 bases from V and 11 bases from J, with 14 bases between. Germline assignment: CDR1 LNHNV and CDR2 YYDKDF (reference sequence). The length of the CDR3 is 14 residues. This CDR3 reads CATSRDRGTAQQFF. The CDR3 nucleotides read TGTGCCACCAGCAGAGATAGGGGGACGGCCCAGCAGTTCTTC.

CDR3 bases: TGTGCCAGCAGGCGAACCGGGACAGGAAGCTACGAGCAGTACGTC. Protein: CASRRTGTGSYEQYV. This chain uses TRBV5-8 with TRBJ2-7; 8 bases are shared with TRBD1. The V and J ends lost 5 bases and 3 bases, in that order; junction bases with no gene match: 10. Germline V gene lookup returns CDR1 SGHTS and CDR2 YDEGEE. The CDR3 is made up of 15 amino acids.

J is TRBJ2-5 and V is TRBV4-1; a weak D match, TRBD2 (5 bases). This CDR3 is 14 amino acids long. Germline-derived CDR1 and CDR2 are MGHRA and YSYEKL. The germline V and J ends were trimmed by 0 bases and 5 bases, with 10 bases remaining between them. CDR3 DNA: TGCGCCAGCAGCCAAGATCGAGGGTACGAGACCCAGTACTTC. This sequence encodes CASSQDRGYETQYF.

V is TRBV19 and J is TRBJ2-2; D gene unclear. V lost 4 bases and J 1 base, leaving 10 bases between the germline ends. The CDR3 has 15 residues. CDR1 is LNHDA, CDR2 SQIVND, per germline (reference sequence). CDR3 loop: CASSNGRRNTGELFF. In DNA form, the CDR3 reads TGTGCCAGTAGTAATGGAAGGAGGAACACCGGGGAGCTGTTTTTT.

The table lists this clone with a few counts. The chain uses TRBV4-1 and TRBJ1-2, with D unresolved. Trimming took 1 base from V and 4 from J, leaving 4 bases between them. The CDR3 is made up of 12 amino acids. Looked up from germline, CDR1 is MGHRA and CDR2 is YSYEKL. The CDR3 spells CASSQGVYGYTF. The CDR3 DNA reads TGCGCCAGCAGCCAAGGGGTCTATGGCTACACCTTC.

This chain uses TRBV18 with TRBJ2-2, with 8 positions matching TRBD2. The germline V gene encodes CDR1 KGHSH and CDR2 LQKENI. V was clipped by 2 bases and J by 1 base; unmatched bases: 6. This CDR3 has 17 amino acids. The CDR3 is CASSPTPLAGNTGELFF. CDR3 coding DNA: TGTGCCAGCTCACCAACCCCCCTAGCGGGGAACACCGGGGAGCTGTTTTTT.

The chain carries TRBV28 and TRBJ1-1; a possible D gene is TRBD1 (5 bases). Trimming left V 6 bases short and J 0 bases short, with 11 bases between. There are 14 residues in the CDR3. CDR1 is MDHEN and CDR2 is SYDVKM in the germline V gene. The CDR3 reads CASRDGGVNTEAFF. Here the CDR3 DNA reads TGTGCCAGCAGGGACGGGGGGGTGAACACTGAAGCTTTCTTT.

Written as DNA, the CDR3 is TGTGCCAGCTCACCACCGAACGGGTACAGCTCCTACAATGAGCAGTTCTTC. It translates to CASSPPNGYSSYNEQFF. This rearrangement joins TRBV18 to TRBJ2-1; D remains ambiguous. Germline V gene data show CDR1 as KGHSH and CDR2 as LQKENI. V was shortened by 0 bases and J by 0 bases, with 12 bases between the two germline ends. The CDR3 totals 17 residues. Supplemented by reference TRBV18 and TRBJ2-1, the full variable domain reads NAGVMQNPRHLVRRRGQEARLRCSPMKGHSHVYWYRQLPEEGLKFMVYLQKENIIDESGMPKERFSAEFPKEGPSILRIQQVVRGDSAAYFCASSPPNGYSSYNEQFFGPGTRLTVL.